The 30 T cell receptor beta chains given below trace back to one sample, sequenced in a study of shared clonotypes between healthy human individuals (dated by TCRdb to between 2020 and 2021). Library construction relied on the immunoSEQ multiplex PCR assay. The table was pulled from immuneACCESS by TCRdb, which kept in-frame rearrangements only. Such tables lose some clones; where checked, under half of the loss comes from unresolved V genes, and the rest has no known cause. Across this sample there are approximately 2,200,000 clones, with about 93% seen only once. The ten largest clones add up to around 1.7% of the sample. CD8 naive samples were CD45RO-negative cells positively selected for CCR7, giving a CD45RA+CCR7+ population that excluded TemRA cells. The material sequenced was naive CD8+ T cells from PBMCs. The sample's cell subset or site label, in plain terms: CD45RA+CCR7+. The receptors originated from a man between 18 and 29 years old in good health. Some clones in this sample may be carry-over from other donors' samples.

This sequence joins TRBV27 and TRBJ2-7, with D tentatively TRBD2 (6 bases). This CDR3 region has 14 residues. V gave up 6 bases and J gave up 4 bases, with 16 bases separating them. CDR1 and CDR2 from the germline V gene are MNHEY and SMNVEV (reference sequence). This chain's CDR3 is CASSLLREGYEQYF. The CDR3 region has the DNA TGTGCCAGCAGCCTTTTGCGGGAAGGGTACGAGCAGTACTTC.

This clone was recorded only once. The gene calls are TRBV5-5 and TRBJ2-7; D perhaps matches TRBD1 (7 bases). Trimming removed 3 bases from V and 1 base from J, with 17 bases in between. Germline V gives CDR1 SGHKS, CDR2 YYEKEE (reference sequence). CDR3 size: 16 residues. DNA of the CDR3: TGTGCCAGCAGCTACGCAGGGGGGACAATGTCCTACGAGCAGTACTTC. Protein sequence: CASSYAGGTMSYEQYF.

This clone has more than one count but fewer than ten. This sequence joins TRBV7-9 and TRBJ1-1; tentative D call: TRBD1 (6 bases). The germline gives CDR1 SEHNR, CDR2 FQNEAQ (reference sequence). V lost 4 bases and J lost 5, with 11 bases in between. CDR3 length equals 13 residues. Written as DNA, the CDR3 is TGTGCCAGCAGCTCCGCCGACAGGACTGAAGCTTTCTTT. This translates into CASSSADRTEAFF.

The chain links TRBV7-9 to TRBJ1-3; 8 bases map to TRBD1. The V gene's germline CDR1 is SEHNR and CDR2 FQNEAQ (reference sequence). The CDR3 has 16 amino acids. V gave up 5 bases and J gave up 2 bases; unmatched junction bases: 8. This chain's CDR3 is CASSPRSTGAGNTIYF. Here the CDR3 DNA reads TGTGCCAGCAGCCCTAGATCGACAGGGGCTGGAAACACCATATATTTT.

The sample holds one count of this clone. The chain has TRBV27 and TRBJ2-7; 9 bases are a match to TRBD2. Germline V gene lookup returns CDR1 MNHEY and CDR2 SMNVEV (reference sequence). This CDR3 is 16 amino acids long. The V gene end was trimmed by 4 bases and the J gene end by 12 bases; junction bases not matched to a gene: 19. Here the CDR3 reads CASSSFYSGLAGSLYF. The CDR3 region has the DNA TGTGCCAGCAGTTCCTTTTATTCGGGACTAGCAGGGAGTCTGTACTTC.

This rearrangement joins TRBV5-5 to TRBJ1-2; tentative D call: TRBD1 (5 bases). This CDR3 comprises 15 residues. CDR1 is SGHKS and CDR2 is YYEKEE in the germline V gene (reference sequence). Trimming took off 0 bases at V and 2 bases at J, with 11 bases between the two ends. CDR3 loop: CASSLVRTSNYGYTF. DNA of the CDR3: TGTGCCAGCAGCTTGGTTCGGACATCAAACTATGGCTACACCTTC.

This chain uses TRBV4-1 with TRBJ2-5, with 7 bases matching TRBD1. CDR1 MGHRA and CDR2 YSYEKL come from the germline V gene. Unmatched junction bases numbered 4, after V lost 4 bases and J lost 5 bases. This CDR3 has 13 residues. The CDR3 DNA sequence: TGCGCCAGCAGCCTAGGGGGCCGTGAGACCCAGTACTTC. This sequence encodes CASSLGGRETQYF.

Comment on this clone: Other nucleotide sequences from this sample produce the same CDR3. This rearrangement joins TRBV7-9 to TRBJ2-1; 10 nucleotides align to TRBD2. Per the germline V gene, CDR1 is SEHNR and CDR2 is FQNEAQ (reference sequence). Trimming cost V 6 bases and J 3 bases; bases outside gene matches: 5. The CDR3 has 15 amino acids. The CDR3 reads CASSSLAGVYNEQFF. The CDR3 DNA reads TGTGCCAGCAGTTCCCTAGCGGGAGTCTACAATGAGCAGTTCTTC.

This chain joins TRBV4-1 and TRBJ1-6, with no clear D. The CDR3 is 13 residues long. From germline, CDR1 is MGHRA and CDR2 YSYEKL. V lost 0 bases and J lost 7, with 4 bases in between. The CDR3 region is CASSQDSNSPLHF. The CDR3 DNA is TGCGCCAGCAGCCAAGACTCCAATTCACCCCTCCACTTT.

The genes are TRBV27 and TRBJ2-7; possibly TRBD1 or TRBD2 for D (7 bases each). V was trimmed by 1 base and J by 3 bases, leaving 19 bases between them. Germline CDR1 MNHEY, CDR2 SMNVEV (reference sequence). This CDR3 has 17 residues. DNA for the CDR3: TGTGCCAGCAGTTTATACCTACGACAGGGAGGGGTCTACGAGCAGTACTTC. It yields the protein CASSLYLRQGGVYEQYF.

The chain combines TRBV27 with TRBJ1-4, with TRBD1 matching over 10 bases. The CDR3 sequence is 15 residues long. Germline lookup yields CDR1 MNHEY and CDR2 SMNVEV (reference sequence). Trimming took 2 bases from V and 14 from J; bases not matched to a gene: 11. The chain's CDR3 is CASSLTGTGANNLFF. The CDR3 DNA reads TGTGCCAGCAGTTTAACCGGGACAGGGGCTAATAACCTGTTTTTT.

CDR3: CASSEGTDSYEQYF. For the CDR3, the DNA is TGTGCCAGCAGCGAGGGCACGGACTCCTACGAGCAGTACTTC. The chain combines TRBV9 with TRBJ2-7; D gene ambiguous. Between the trimmed V and J ends, which lost 3 bases and 0 bases, there was a span of 10 bases. Germline V gives CDR1 SGDLS, CDR2 YYNGEE. The CDR3 consists of 14 residues. The full variable domain, completed using reference TRBV9 and TRBJ2-7, is DSGVTQTPKHLITATGQRVTLRCSPRSGDLSVYWYQQSLDQGLQFLIQYYNGEERAKGNILERFSAQQFPDLHSELNLSSLELGDSALYFCASSEGTDSYEQYFGPGTRLTVT.

V usage is TRBV5-1 and J usage is TRBJ2-1; possibly TRBD1 for D (5 bases). CDR1 is SGHRS, CDR2 YFSETQ, per germline. Deletions cut 5 bases from V and 7 bases from J, with 16 bases between. The length of the CDR3 is 14 residues. The CDR3 region is CASRIHYGANEQFF. The CDR3 bases are TGCGCCAGCAGAATACACTATGGGGCGAATGAGCAGTTCTTC.

Points on this clone: The same CDR3 arises from other DNA sequences in this sample as well. The V gene is TRBV27, the J gene TRBJ2-2, with D possibly matching TRBD1 (6 bases). Germline CDR1 MNHEY, CDR2 SMNVEV (reference sequence). CDR3 length: 14 residues. V lost 3 bases and J 4 bases, leaving 9 bases between the germline ends. The CDR3 DNA sequence: TGTGCCAGCAGTTTCGTAGGGGGCACCGGGGAGCTGTTTTTT. It specifies CASSFVGGTGELFF.

The chain couples TRBV27 to TRBJ2-2, with no clear D. This CDR3 is built from 11 residues. V was cut by 4 bases and J by 7 bases, with 4 bases left in between. Per germline, CDR1 MNHEY and CDR2 SMNVEV (reference sequence). The CDR3 coding sequence is TGTGCCAGCAGTTCGGTCGGGGAGCTGTTTTTT. This gives the protein CASSSVGELFF.

The chain has TRBV7-9 and TRBJ2-7; D is possibly TRBD1 (6 bases). The CDR3 consists of 13 residues. Germline V lookup: CDR1 SEHNR, CDR2 FQNEAQ (reference sequence). V was cut by 5 bases and J by 2 bases, with 10 bases left in between. In nucleotides, the CDR3 is TGTGCCAGCAGCCACGGACAGACCTACGAGCAGTACTTC. Residues: CASSHGQTYEQYF.

The count of this clone is one. The chain employs TRBV5-8 and TRBJ2-7; D call uncertain. Trimming left V 2 bases short and J 2 bases short, with 8 bases between. The CDR3 is made up of 13 amino acids. Germline CDR1 reads SGHTS; CDR2 reads YDEGEE. The CDR3 DNA sequence: TGTGCCAGCAGCTTTGGCGGAACCTACGAGCAGTACTTC. Its protein product is CASSFGGTYEQYF.

V is TRBV28 and J is TRBJ2-7; TRBD1 matches 7 bases. This CDR3 has 14 amino acids. J gave up 0 bases and V 6 bases, and 5 bases lay outside the gene matches. Germline CDR1 and CDR2: MDHEN and SYDVKM. The CDR3 spells CASSQQGSSYEQYF. As DNA, the CDR3 is TGTGCCAGCAGCCAACAGGGGAGCTCCTACGAGCAGTACTTC.

This chain joins TRBV27 and TRBJ2-1; tentative D call: TRBD2 (6 bases). The germline V gene encodes CDR1 MNHEY and CDR2 SMNVEV (reference sequence). V dropped 5 bases and J dropped 9 bases, with 20 bases sitting between them. This CDR3 has 15 amino acids. CDR3 sequence: CASSPPGLLIGEQFF. DNA for the CDR3: TGTGCCAGCAGTCCCCCGGGACTCCTGATCGGTGAGCAGTTCTTC.

The V call is TRBV10-2, the J call TRBJ2-1; TRBD2 aligns across 10 bases. Germline V lookup: CDR1 WSHSY, CDR2 SAAADI. The CDR3 length is 14 residues. The junction had 7 bases not matched to a gene; V was cut back by 8 bases and J by 6 bases. The CDR3 DNA sequence: TGCGCCAGCGAGCGGGAGGGCCGGGGCAATGAGCAGTTCTTC. Translated, it gives CASEREGRGNEQFF.

The rearrangement uses TRBV28 and TRBJ1-1, with TRBD1 matching over 7 bases. With 6 bases clipped from V and 7 bases from J, the junction kept 11 bases outside the gene matches. Germline-derived CDR1 and CDR2 are MDHEN and SYDVKM. The CDR3 length is 14 residues. CDR3 sequence (DNA): TGTGCCAGCAGCCTTCGGGGACAGAAAGATGAAGCTTTCTTT. This translates into CASSLRGQKDEAFF.

The rearrangement joins TRBV7-9 to TRBJ2-2, with D perhaps matching TRBD1 or TRBD2 (5 bases each). Germline CDR1 and CDR2: SEHNR and FQNEAQ (reference sequence). V lost 5 bases to trimming and J lost 4 bases, with 20 bases between them. This CDR3 spans 17 amino acids. The DNA for the CDR3 is TGTGCCAGCAGCCTTCGATCGGGGCCGGCGGGCACCGGGGAGCTGTTTTTT. It translates to CASSLRSGPAGTGELFF.

The genes are TRBV14 and TRBJ2-3, with TRBD1 matching over 7 bases. V dropped 3 bases and J dropped 6; count of bases not matched to a gene: 9. CDR1 is SGHDN, CDR2 FVKESK, per germline. CDR3 size: 15 residues. The CDR3 reads CASSHRTGYPDTQYF. CDR3 nucleotides: TGTGCCAGCAGCCACCGGACAGGATATCCGGATACGCAGTATTTT.

CDR3 residues: CASRDRGGSYEQYF. CDR3 bases: TGTGCCAGCAGGGACAGGGGGGGATCCTACGAGCAGTACTTC. This sequence joins TRBV7-2 and TRBJ2-7; TRBD1 agrees at 10 bases. This CDR3 is 14 amino acids long. Germline-derived CDR1 and CDR2 are SGHTA and FQGNSA. With V trimmed by 6 bases and J by 1 base, 3 bases remained unmatched.

This clone was seen once. The CDR3 loop is CASSLEGALNSPLHF. The CDR3 DNA sequence: TGTGCCAGCAGTTTAGAGGGTGCCCTAAATTCACCCCTCCACTTT. The chain links TRBV28 to TRBJ1-6; D not resolved. Per the germline V gene, CDR1 is MDHEN and CDR2 is SYDVKM. This CDR3 spans 15 amino acids. V lost 2 bases, J lost 7 bases, and 12 bases lay in between.

This chain joins TRBV5-1 and TRBJ2-1; D is possibly TRBD2 (6 bases). Trimming left V 6 bases short and J 8 bases short, with 21 bases between. Per the germline V gene, CDR1 is SGHRS and CDR2 is YFSETQ. The CDR3 totals 15 residues. The CDR3 loop is CASTSSWASADEQFF. CDR3 in DNA: TGCGCCAGCACTTCCAGCTGGGCTAGCGCCGATGAGCAGTTCTTC.

The rearrangement joins TRBV7-3 to TRBJ2-7; TRBD2 might be the D (5 bases). The V and J ends lost 1 base and 3 bases respectively, with 7 bases between them. The CDR3 is made up of 13 amino acids. Germline CDR1 SGHTA, CDR2 FQGTGA. This chain's CDR3 is CASSLSSDYEQYF. The CDR3 nucleotides read TGTGCCAGCAGCTTAAGTAGCGACTACGAGCAGTACTTC.

This clone came up once. The chain has TRBV30 and TRBJ2-5, with 7 bases that match TRBD2. Matching the DNA end better, TRBJ2-7 makes the J call doubtful. The CDR3 totals 14 residues. CDR1 and CDR2 from the germline V gene are GTSNPN and SVGIG (reference sequence). The DNA of the CDR3 is TGTGCCTGGAGTTGGCCAGCGGGATTGTACGAGCAGTACTTC. This translates into CAWSWPAGLYEQYF.

With respect to this clone: Different DNA sequences within this sample yield the same CDR3. This chain joins TRBV6-5 and TRBJ2-7; 11 nucleotides align to TRBD2. CDR1 is MNHEY and CDR2 is SVGAGI in the germline V gene. The CDR3 extends over 14 amino acids. The J segment lost 4 bases and the V segment lost 2 bases, leaving 1 base of the junction unmatched. CDR3 DNA sequence: TGTGCCAGCAGTTACACTAGCGGGAGTTACGAGCAGTACTTC. This gives the protein CASSYTSGSYEQYF.

The CDR3 protein is CSVESGRFHNEQFF. CDR3 DNA sequence: TGCAGCGTAGAGAGCGGGAGGTTCCACAATGAGCAGTTCTTC. The V gene is TRBV29-1, the J gene TRBJ2-1, with 9 bases lining up with TRBD2. V was clipped by 6 bases and J by 5 bases; unmatched bases: 8. The CDR3 is 14 amino acids. Germline CDR1 is SQVTM and CDR2 is ANQGSEA.